This T cell receptor (beta chain) was profiled in a study of T-cell memory formation after mild COVID-19. Study-level findings and limits: Clones shrinking between day 15 and 85 showed a balanced CD4/CD8 split, and those that grew later tilted toward CD4+. Memory cells collected pre-infection included some clones that later responded, suggesting cross-reactive memory joined.

TCRdb re-called the 5' RACE reads through MiXCR, storing one row per CDR3 protein. This table holds 500,000 to 550,000 distinct CDR3 sequences, around 21% found once. This clonotype was seen more than once but under ten times. What it recognizes is unknown. The V end lost 0 bases, the J end lost 0 bases, and 13 bases lay between the germline ends. This CDR3 region has 17 residues. Germline V gene data show CDR1 as SGHRS and CDR2 as YFSETQ. The TCR comes from an adult woman who had mild COVID-19 (a few samples of this study predate the infection). Cell type and time point are not known. This sequence joins TRBV5-1 and TRBJ1-3; no firm D call. Sequenced sample: PBMCs or a T cell subset sorted from them (not recorded which). CDR3 DNA sequence: TGCGCCAGCAGCTTGGTAGCCAGTGGAAGCTCTGGAAACACCATATATTTT. Its protein is CASSLVASGSSGNTIYF.